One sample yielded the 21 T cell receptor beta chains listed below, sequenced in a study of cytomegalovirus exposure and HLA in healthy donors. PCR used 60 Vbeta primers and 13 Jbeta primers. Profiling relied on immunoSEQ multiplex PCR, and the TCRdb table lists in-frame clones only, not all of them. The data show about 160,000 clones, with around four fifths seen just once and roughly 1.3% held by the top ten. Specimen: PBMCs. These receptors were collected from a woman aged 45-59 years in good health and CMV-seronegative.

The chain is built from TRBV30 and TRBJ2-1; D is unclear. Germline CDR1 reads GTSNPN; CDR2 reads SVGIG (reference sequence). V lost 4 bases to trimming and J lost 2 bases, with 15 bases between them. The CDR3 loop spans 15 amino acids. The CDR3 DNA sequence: TGTGCCTGGATTCCTGACAATACGCCCTACAATGAGCAGTTCTTC. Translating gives CAWIPDNTPYNEQFF.

In DNA, the CDR3 is TGTGCCAGCAGGGATGCCGGGTCTTCCTACGAGCAGTACTTC. Protein: CASRDAGSSYEQYF. The V call is TRBV5-4, the J call TRBJ2-7; D is unresolved. Trimming cost V 5 bases and J 1 base, with 13 bases left between them. This CDR3 comprises 14 residues. Germline loops: CDR1 SGHNT, CDR2 YYREEE (reference sequence).

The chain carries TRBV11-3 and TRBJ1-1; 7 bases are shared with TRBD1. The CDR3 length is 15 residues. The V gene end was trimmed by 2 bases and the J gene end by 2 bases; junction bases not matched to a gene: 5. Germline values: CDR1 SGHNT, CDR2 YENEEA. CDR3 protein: CASSLRGQSNTEAFF. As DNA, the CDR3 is TGTGCCAGCAGCTTAAGGGGACAGAGTAACACTGAAGCTTTCTTT.

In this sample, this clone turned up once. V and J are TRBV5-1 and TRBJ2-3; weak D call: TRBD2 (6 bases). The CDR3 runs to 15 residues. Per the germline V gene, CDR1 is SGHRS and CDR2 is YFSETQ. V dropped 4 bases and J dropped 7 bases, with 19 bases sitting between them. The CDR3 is CASSLDGGVSNTQYF. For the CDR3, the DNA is TGCGCCAGCAGCCTGGACGGGGGTGTTTCAAATACGCAGTATTTT.

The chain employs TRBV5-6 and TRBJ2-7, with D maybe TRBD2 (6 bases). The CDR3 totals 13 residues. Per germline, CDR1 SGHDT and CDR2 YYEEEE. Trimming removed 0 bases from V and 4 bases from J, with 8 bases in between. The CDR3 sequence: CASSLGGGYEQYF. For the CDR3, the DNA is TGTGCCAGCAGCTTGGGCGGAGGGTACGAGCAGTACTTC.

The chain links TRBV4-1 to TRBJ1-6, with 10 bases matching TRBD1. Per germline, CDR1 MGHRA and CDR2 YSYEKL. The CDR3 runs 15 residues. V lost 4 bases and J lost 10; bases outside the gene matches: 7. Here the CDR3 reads CASSPEWTGGSPLHF. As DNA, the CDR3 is TGCGCCAGCAGCCCAGAGTGGACAGGGGGGTCACCCCTCCACTTT.

CDR3 DNA sequence: TGTGCCAGCAGCGGGTATAATTCACCCCTCCACTTT. It is translated as CASSGYNSPLHF. The V gene is TRBV6-5, the J gene TRBJ1-6; D gene uncertain. V dropped 6 bases and J dropped 4 bases, with 4 bases sitting between them. CDR3 size: 12 residues. From germline, CDR1 is MNHEY and CDR2 SVGAGI.

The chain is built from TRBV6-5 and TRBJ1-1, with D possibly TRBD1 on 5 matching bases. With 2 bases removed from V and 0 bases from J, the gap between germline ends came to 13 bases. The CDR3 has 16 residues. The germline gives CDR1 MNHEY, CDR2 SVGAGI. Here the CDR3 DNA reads TGTGCCAGCAGTTACACTCGACAGTTGATGAACACTGAAGCTTTCTTT. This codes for CASSYTRQLMNTEAFF.

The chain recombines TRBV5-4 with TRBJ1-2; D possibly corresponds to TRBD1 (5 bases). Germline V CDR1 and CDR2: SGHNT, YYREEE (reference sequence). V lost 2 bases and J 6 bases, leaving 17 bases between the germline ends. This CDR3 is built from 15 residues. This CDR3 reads CASSFPSRGWNGYTF. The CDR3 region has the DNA TGTGCCAGCAGCTTTCCCTCTCGGGGGTGGAATGGCTACACCTTC.

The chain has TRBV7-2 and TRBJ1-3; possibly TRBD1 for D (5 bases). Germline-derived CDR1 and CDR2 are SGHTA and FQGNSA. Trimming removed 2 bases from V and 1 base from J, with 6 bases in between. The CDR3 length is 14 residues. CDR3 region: CASSLRGSGNTIYF. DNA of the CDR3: TGTGCCAGCAGCTTACGGGGGTCTGGAAACACCATATATTTT. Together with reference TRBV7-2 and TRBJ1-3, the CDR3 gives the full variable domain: GAGVSQSPSNKVTEKGKDVELRCDPISGHTALYWYRQSLGQGLEFLIYFQGNSAPDKSGLPSDRFSAERTGGSVSTLTIQRTQQEDSAVYLCASSLRGSGNTIYFGEGSWLTVV.

Here the CDR3 DNA reads TGTGCCAGCAGCCAGGGCACTCGGAGCGGAGCTTTCTTT. The encoded protein is CASSQGTRSGAFF. The rearrangement links TRBV14 to TRBJ1-1; D not certain. Germline V gene data show CDR1 as SGHDN and CDR2 as FVKESK. The CDR3 has 13 amino acids. The V and J ends lost 3 bases and 10 bases respectively, with 15 bases between them.

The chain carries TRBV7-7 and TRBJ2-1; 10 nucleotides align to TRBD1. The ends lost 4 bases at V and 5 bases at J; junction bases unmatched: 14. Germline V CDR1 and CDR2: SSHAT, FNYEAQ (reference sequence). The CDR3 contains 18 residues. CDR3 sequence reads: CASSSRVTGTGVNNEQFF. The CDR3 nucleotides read TGTGCCAGCAGCTCCCGGGTGACCGGGACAGGGGTAAACAATGAGCAGTTCTTC.

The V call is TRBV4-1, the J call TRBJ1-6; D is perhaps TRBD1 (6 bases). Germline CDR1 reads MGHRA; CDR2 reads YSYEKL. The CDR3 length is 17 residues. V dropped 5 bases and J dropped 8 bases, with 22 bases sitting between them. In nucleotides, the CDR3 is TGCGCCAGCAGCAGAGACGGAGGAACAGGGTGCTATTCACCCCTCCACTTT. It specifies CASSRDGGTGCYSPLHF.

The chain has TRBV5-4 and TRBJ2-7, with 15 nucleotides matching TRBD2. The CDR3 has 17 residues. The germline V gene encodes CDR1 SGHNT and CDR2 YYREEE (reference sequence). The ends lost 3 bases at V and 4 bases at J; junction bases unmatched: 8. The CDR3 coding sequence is TGTGCCAGCAGCTCCCGGGGTGGACTAGCGGGAGGGTACGAGCAGTACTTC. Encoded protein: CASSSRGGLAGGYEQYF.

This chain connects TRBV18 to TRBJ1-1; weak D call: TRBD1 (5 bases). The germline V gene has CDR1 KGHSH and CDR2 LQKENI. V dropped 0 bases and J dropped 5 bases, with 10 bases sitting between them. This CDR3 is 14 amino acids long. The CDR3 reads CASSPPARETEAFF. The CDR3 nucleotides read TGTGCCAGCTCACCACCCGCCAGGGAAACTGAAGCTTTCTTT.

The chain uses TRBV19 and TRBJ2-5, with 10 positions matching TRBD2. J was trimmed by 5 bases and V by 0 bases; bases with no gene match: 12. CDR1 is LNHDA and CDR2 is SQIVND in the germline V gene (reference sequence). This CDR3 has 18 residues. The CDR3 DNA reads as TGTGCCAGTAGTATAGATCATAGCGGGGGGTCTACCCCGGAGACCCAGTACTTC. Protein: CASSIDHSGGSTPETQYF.

CDR3 loop: CASSFGSGANVLTF. The CDR3 DNA follows: TGTGCCAGCTCCTTCGGCTCTGGGGCCAACGTCCTGACTTTC. The chain carries TRBV6-5 and TRBJ2-6, with no clear D. The germline V and J ends were trimmed by 8 bases and 0 bases, with 8 bases remaining between them. This CDR3 is built from 14 residues. Germline CDR1 reads MNHEY; CDR2 reads SVGAGI.

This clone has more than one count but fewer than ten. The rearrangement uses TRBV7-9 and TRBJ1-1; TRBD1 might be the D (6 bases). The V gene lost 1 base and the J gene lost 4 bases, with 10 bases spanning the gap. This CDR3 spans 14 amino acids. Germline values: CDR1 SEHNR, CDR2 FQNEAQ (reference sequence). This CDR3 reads CASSLVGRGTEAFF. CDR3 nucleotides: TGTGCCAGCAGCTTAGTGGGCAGGGGCACTGAAGCTTTCTTT.

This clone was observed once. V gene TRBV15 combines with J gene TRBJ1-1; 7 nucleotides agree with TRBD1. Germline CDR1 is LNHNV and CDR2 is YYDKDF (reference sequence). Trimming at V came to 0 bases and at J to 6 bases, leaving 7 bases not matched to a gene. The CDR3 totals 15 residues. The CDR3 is CATSREEGAWAEAFF. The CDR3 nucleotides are TGTGCCACCAGCAGAGAAGAGGGGGCATGGGCTGAAGCTTTCTTT.

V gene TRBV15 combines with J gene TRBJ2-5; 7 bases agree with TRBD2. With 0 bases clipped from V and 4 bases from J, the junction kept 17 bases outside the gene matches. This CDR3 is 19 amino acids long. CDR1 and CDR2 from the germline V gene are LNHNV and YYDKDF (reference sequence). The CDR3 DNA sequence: TGTGCCACCAGCAGAGACTCCCACCTAAGCGGGAAGAGGGGAGAGACCCAGTACTTC. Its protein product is CATSRDSHLSGKRGETQYF.

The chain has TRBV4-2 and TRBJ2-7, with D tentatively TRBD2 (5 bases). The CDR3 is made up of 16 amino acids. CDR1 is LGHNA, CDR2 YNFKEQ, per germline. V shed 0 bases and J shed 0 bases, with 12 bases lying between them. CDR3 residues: CASSQERIAFSYEQYF. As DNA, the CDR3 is TGTGCCAGCAGCCAAGAGCGGATAGCGTTCTCCTACGAGCAGTACTTC.